A selection of T cell receptor beta chains follows, all from one sample in a study of blood T cell repertoires in COVID-19. Sequenced by immunoSEQ multiplex PCR; TCRdb stores in-frame clones only, minus some. The sample has 50,000 to 65,000 clones; under 90% are singletons. Input material: peripheral blood. These receptors were taken from a man aged 35 to 55 with active COVID-19. Both conserved end residues are part of each CDR3. A D gene is named only where the DNA matches it firmly. Only part of the rows carry a size: once, few, many, or a class if the clone is expanded.

size,J,V,D,CDR3,DNA
-,TRBJ2-3,TRBV24-1,TRBD2,CATSDPGTSGYTDTQYF,TGTGCCACCAGTGATCCCGGGACTAGCGGATACACAGATACGCAGTATTTT
-,TRBJ2-7,TRBV5-1,-,CASSPLQGSSYEQYF,TGCGCCAGCAGCCCACTGCAAGGGAGCTCCTACGAGCAGTACTTC
-,TRBJ1-2,TRBV27,-,CASRPQDGAGRSYGYTF,TGTGCCAGCAGGCCCCAGGATGGCGCGGGACGTAGCTATGGCTACACCTTC
-,TRBJ1-2,TRBV6-1,TRBD1,CASSEMRQGGYGYTF,TGTGCCAGCAGTGAAATGAGACAGGGAGGATATGGCTACACCTTC
-,TRBJ2-7,TRBV5-4,TRBD2,CASSLDSGTYEQYF,TGTGCCAGCAGCTTGGATAGCGGGACCTACGAGCAGTACTTC
-,TRBJ2-7,TRBV15,-,CATASRDTHEQYF,TGTGCCACCGCTTCCAGGGACACCCACGAGCAGTACTTC
once,TRBJ2-5,TRBV7-9,TRBD2,CASSSKTSAETQYF,TGTGCCAGCAGCTCGAAGACTAGCGCGGAGACCCAGTACTTC
-,TRBJ2-7,TRBV6-6,-,CASSYSGQYEQYF,TGTGCCAGCAGTTACTCTGGACAGTACGAGCAGTACTTC
-,TRBJ1-4,TRBV3-1/TRBV3-2,-,CASSQAREKLFF,TGTGCCAGCAGCCAAGCTCGTGAAAAACTGTTTTTT
-,TRBJ1-2,TRBV12-5,-,CASAWGAGGYTF,TGTGCTAGTGCTTGGGGCGCAGGTGGCTACACCTTC
-,TRBJ2-5,TRBV7-9,-,CASSTFTGQETQYF,TGTGCCAGCAGCACGTTTACAGGGCAAGAGACCCAGTACTTC
-,TRBJ1-1,TRBV12-2,-,CASRLVAGGQPNTEAFF,TGTGCAAGTCGCTTAGTAGCCGGGGGACAGCCGAACACTGAAGCTTTCTTT
-,TRBJ1-6,TRBV7-6,TRBD1,CASSQGQGLANSPLHF,TGTGCCAGCAGCCAGGGACAGGGGCTGGCAAATTCACCCCTCCACTTT
once,TRBJ1-2,TRBV21-1,-,CASSGRDIEVADYGYTF,TGTGCCAGCAGCGGACGGGACATCGAAGTTGCGGACTATGGCTACACCTTC
-,TRBJ2-7,TRBV11-2,TRBD1,CASSLSGQVAHEQYF,TGTGCCAGCAGCTTAAGTGGACAGGTCGCCCACGAGCAGTACTTC
-,TRBJ2-1,TRBV7-9,-,CASTPGSGDNEQFF,TGTGCCAGCACCCCGGGGAGTGGCGACAATGAGCAGTTCTTC
once,TRBJ2-7,TRBV28,TRBD1,CASSSDRAREQYF,TGTGCCAGCAGTTCCGACAGGGCCCGAGAGCAGTACTTC
-,TRBJ2-7,TRBV3-1/TRBV3-2,TRBD2,CASSLWGGSSYEQYF,TGTGCCAGCAGCCTTTGGGGGGGGAGCTCCTACGAGCAGTACTTC
-,TRBJ2-7,TRBV9,-,CASNRGTVGYEQYF,TGTGCCAGCAACAGAGGGACTGTGGGCTACGAGCAGTACTTC
-,TRBJ2-7,TRBV27,TRBD2,CASSSKAGTSGYSYEQYF,TGTGCCAGCAGTTCTAAAGCCGGGACTAGCGGGTACTCCTACGAGCAGTACTTC
-,TRBJ1-4,TRBV10-3,-,CAISEFGEATNEKLFF,TGTGCCATCAGTGAGTTCGGGGAGGCAACTAATGAAAAACTGTTTTTT
-,TRBJ2-5,TRBV28,TRBD1,CASITNRDRGIVETQYF,TGTGCCAGTATTACCAACCGGGACAGGGGAATAGTAGAGACCCAGTACTTC
-,TRBJ1-6,TRBV14,TRBD1,CASSQGPGTGKFFSPLHF,TGTGCCAGCAGCCAAGGTCCCGGGACAGGGAAATTTTTTTCACCCCTCCACTTT
-,TRBJ2-6,TRBV21-1,-,CARRLGGRGSGANVLTF,TGTGCCAGGAGATTGGGCGGACGGGGCTCTGGGGCCAACGTCCTGACTTTC
-,TRBJ2-2,TRBV18,TRBD2,CASSPRQREGTGELFF,TGTGCCAGCTCACCTAGACAGCGGGAAGGAACCGGGGAGCTGTTTTTT
-,TRBJ2-1,TRBV7-2,-,CASSFSGRLAVFF,TGTGCCAGCAGCTTCTCAGGTAGGCTAGCCGTGTTCTTC
-,TRBJ2-1,TRBV5-1,TRBD2,CASSGTSSNSYNEQFF,TGCGCCAGCAGTGGGACTAGCTCCAACTCCTACAATGAGCAGTTCTTC
-,TRBJ1-1,TRBV27,-,CASSYQGGEAFF,TGTGCCAGCAGTTACCAGGGCGGTGAAGCTTTCTTT
-,TRBJ2-7,TRBV6-6,-,CASSGQGSYEQYF,TGTGCCAGCAGTGGTCAGGGGAGCTACGAGCAGTACTTC
-,TRBJ2-5,TRBV14,TRBD1,CASSLKTGARAQETQYF,TGTGCCAGCAGCCTCAAAACAGGGGCCCGGGCCCAAGAGACCCAGTACTTC
once,TRBJ2-3,TRBV11-2,-,CASSLQGGSTDTQYF,TGTGCCAGCAGCCTACAAGGCGGGAGCACAGATACGCAGTATTTT
-,TRBJ2-5,TRBV2,TRBD1,CATSEQGAEETQYF,TGTGCCACCTCCGAACAGGGGGCCGAAGAGACCCAGTACTTC
-,TRBJ2-1,TRBV7-6,TRBD2,CASSLVGRIYEQFF,TGTGCCAGCAGCTTAGTCGGGAGGATCTATGAGCAGTTCTTC
-,TRBJ2-1,TRBV19,TRBD2,CASSRASGGSSYNEQFF,TGTGCCAGTAGTCGGGCTAGCGGGGGGAGCTCCTACAATGAGCAGTTCTTC
-,TRBJ1-1,TRBV7-9,-,CASSSSTGTEAFF,TGTGCCAGCAGCTCCAGCACAGGGACTGAAGCTTTCTTT
once,TRBJ2-7,TRBV9,TRBD2,CASSVGLSGRYYEQYF,TGTGCCAGCAGCGTCGGACTAAGCGGGAGGTATTACGAGCAGTACTTC
-,TRBJ1-2,TRBV29-1,-,CSVESGTNYGYTF,TGCAGCGTTGAGTCCGGGACAAACTATGGCTACACCTTC
-,TRBJ1-2,TRBV5-1,-,CASSLGGGKDGYTF,TGCGCCAGCAGCTTGGGGGGCGGGAAAGATGGCTACACCTTC
-,TRBJ2-7,TRBV5-1,-,CASSLVGEGDPGRQYF,TGCGCCAGCAGCTTGGTAGGGGAGGGGGATCCGGGCCGGCAGTACTTC
-,TRBJ2-2,TRBV28,-,CASSLHSGSSPGELFF,TGTGCCAGCAGTTTACATTCCGGGTCATCACCCGGGGAGCTGTTTTTT
many,TRBJ2-2,TRBV6-5,TRBD2,CASKGLAVNTGELFF,TGTGCCAGCAAGGGACTAGCGGTCAACACCGGGGAGCTGTTTTTT
-,TRBJ2-3,TRBV24-1,-,CATATSTDTQYF,TGTGCCACCGCTACGAGCACAGATACGCAGTATTTT
-,TRBJ1-2,TRBV5-1,-,CASSLEQYYGYTF,TGCGCCAGCAGCTTGGAACAGTACTATGGCTACACCTTC
-,TRBJ1-5,TRBV28,-,CASSLRGEGQPQHF,TGTGCCAGCAGTTTACGAGGGGAGGGTCAGCCCCAGCATTTT
-,TRBJ1-2,TRBV2,-,CASSLFPDFPYGYTF,TGTGCCAGCAGCCTTTTTCCGGACTTTCCCTATGGCTACACCTTC
-,TRBJ1-5,TRBV28,-,CASSGIQDQPQHF,TGTGCCAGCAGTGGCATACAGGATCAGCCCCAGCATTTT
-,TRBJ1-1,TRBV18,TRBD1,CASSPSGTGNPEAFF,TGTGCCAGCTCACCATCCGGGACAGGTAATCCTGAAGCTTTCTTT
once,TRBJ2-2,TRBV29-1,-,CSVRGWGGELFF,TGCAGCGTTCGCGGGTGGGGCGGGGAGCTGTTTTTT
once,TRBJ1-4,TRBV6-5,TRBD1,CASSLTGGREKLFF,TGTGCCAGCAGTCTCACAGGGGGCAGGGAAAAACTGTTTTTT
-,TRBJ2-7,TRBV11-2,TRBD2,CASSDREGWNEQYF,TGTGCCAGCAGCGATAGGGAGGGGTGGAACGAGCAGTACTTC
-,TRBJ2-5,TRBV2,-,CASSEAPSQETQYF,TGTGCCAGCAGTGAAGCCCCTTCCCAGGAGACCCAGTACTTC